Detailed here is one TCR beta chain. The data originate from a study of graft-versus-host responses after intestinal transplantation. This CDR3 is 11 amino acids long. Per the germline V gene, CDR1 is SGHRS and CDR2 is YFSETQ. The V end was cut by 0 bases, the J end by 12 bases, with 7 bases between. The protocol was immunoSEQ multiplex PCR, while the TCRdb copy is restricted to in-frame clones and leaves out a portion. The sample includes fewer than 8,500 clones, approximately 97% of them seen just once. The origin of this receptor is a human patient who received an intestinal transplant, so some T cells may come from the graft donor. This rearrangement joins TRBV5-1 to TRBJ2-1; D is undetermined. This sample comprised PBMCs, obtained 23 days after intestinal transplant. This CDR3 is CASSLVGMQFF. DNA of the CDR3: TGCGCCAGCAGCTTGGTAGGAATGCAGTTCTTC.